Listed below are T cell receptor beta chains from one sample, sequenced in a study of blood T cell repertoires in COVID-19. Method: immunoSEQ multiplex PCR; TCRdb's copy keeps in-frame clones and lacks some. The data hold 160,000 or so clones, with around 90% observed a single time. The sequenced material came from peripheral blood. These receptors were taken from a man aged 60 to 75 with acute or convalescent COVID-19. Both conserved end residues are part of each CDR3. D genes are given only for firm matches. The listing skips clone size in some rows; elsewhere it reads once, few, many or a size class.

>TRBV5-1|TRBJ1-3|NA|NA
TGCGCCAGCAGCCAGGTGGGGGCAAGTGGAAACACCATATATTTT
CASSQVGASGNTIYF
>TRBV7-6|TRBJ2-7|NA|TRBD2
TGTGCCAGCAGCTTAGGAGCGGGGGGGAGCTCCTACGAGCAGTACTTC
CASSLGAGGSSYEQYF
>TRBV11-2|TRBJ2-7|NA|NA
TGTGCCAGCCGACCTACGGCCGGGAGATCCTACGAGCAGTACTTC
CASRPTAGRSYEQYF
>TRBV5-1|TRBJ1-3|NA|NA
TGCGCCAGCAGCTTGAGAGGGACTGGAAACACCATATATTTT
CASSLRGTGNTIYF
>TRBV3-1/TRBV3-2|TRBJ1-1|NA|NA
TGTGCCAGCAGCCCTCCAGGGAGGGGAGGCACTGAAGCTTTCTTT
CASSPPGRGGTEAFF
>TRBV18|TRBJ2-1|NA|TRBD1
TGTGCCAGCTCACCCCTCCTGGACAGGGGAGAGCAGTTCTTC
CASSPLLDRGEQFF
>TRBV9|TRBJ1-1|NA|TRBD1
TGTGCCAGCAGCGACCCCAGGGGGTACGGGAACACTGAAGCTTTCTTT
CASSDPRGYGNTEAFF
>TRBV7-9|TRBJ1-1|NA|NA
TGTGCCAGCAGCCCATCAGGGGTAGGGACTGAAGCTTTCTTT
CASSPSGVGTEAFF
>TRBV19|TRBJ2-7|NA|TRBD1
TGTGCCAGTAAGGCCGGGACAGGGGGCGAGCAGTACTTC
CASKAGTGGEQYF
>TRBV5-4|TRBJ1-2|NA|NA
TGTGCCAGCAGCCTCGGAGGGGGCTACACCTTC
CASSLGGGYTF
>TRBV7-9|TRBJ1-6|NA|NA
TGTGCCAGCAGCTTACTTAGGTGGCAGGGGAGTTCACCCCTCCACTTT
CASSLLRWQGSSPLHF
>TRBV5-6|TRBJ1-2|NA|TRBD1
TGTGCCAGCAGCTTGGACAGGGGCTATGGCTACACCTTC
CASSLDRGYGYTF
>TRBV14|TRBJ2-7|NA|TRBD1
TGTGCCAGCAGCCAAGATGAGTGGACAGGGGGTCCCTACGAGCAGTACTTC
CASSQDEWTGGPYEQYF
>TRBV6-5|TRBJ1-4|NA|TRBD1
TGTGCCAGCAGTCGACAGGGTTACGAAAAACTGTTTTTT
CASSRQGYEKLFF
>TRBV11-2|TRBJ2-7|NA|TRBD2
TGTGCCAGCAGCTCCGGAACTAGCGGGGGGAAATATTCCTACGAGCAGTACTTC
CASSSGTSGGKYSYEQYF
>TRBV6-1|TRBJ2-5|NA|TRBD1
TGTGCCAGCAGTGAAACGGCAGGGGGCTGGGAGACCCAGTACTTC
CASSETAGGWETQYF
>TRBV5-6|TRBJ1-6|NA|NA
TGTGCCAGCAGCCAGCCCACAGGTGGCTCCTATAATTCACCCCTCCACTTT
CASSQPTGGSYNSPLHF
>TRBV2|TRBJ2-3|NA|TRBD2
TGTGCCAGCAGAAACGGGAGGGCAAACACAGATACGCAGTATTTT
CASRNGRANTDTQYF
>TRBV5-1|TRBJ1-1|once|TRBD1
TGCGCCAGCAGCTTGGGGGGACAGCGGAACATGAACACTGAAGCTTTCTTT
CASSLGGQRNMNTEAFF
>TRBV9|TRBJ1-2|NA|NA
TGTGCCAGCAGCGTCGGCCGGGGCTATGGCTACACCTTC
CASSVGRGYGYTF
>TRBV4-2|TRBJ1-3|NA|NA
TGTGCCAGCAGCCAAGAATGGGGGCTTGGAAACACCATATATTTT
CASSQEWGLGNTIYF
>TRBV29-1|TRBJ2-5|NA|TRBD1
TGCAGCGTTGACGGACAGGGGCTGGGCCAAGAGACCCAGTACTTC
CSVDGQGLGQETQYF
>TRBV25-1|TRBJ2-2|NA|NA
TGTGCCAGCAGTGACAGCAGGGGAGGGACCGGGGAGCTGTTTTTT
CASSDSRGGTGELFF
>TRBV5-1|TRBJ1-2|NA|NA
TGCGCCAGCAGCTTGGGCCTGGGGGCGCGGGGCTACACCTTC
CASSLGLGARGYTF